This T cell receptor beta chain is from a study of siplizumab effects on memory and regulatory T cells. About this clone: The antigen is unknown.

Trimming took off 5 bases at V and 0 bases at J, with 11 bases between the two ends. Germline values: CDR1 SEHNR, CDR2 FQNEAQ (reference sequence). This CDR3 region has 15 residues. Profiling relied on immunoSEQ multiplex PCR, and the TCRdb table lists in-frame clones only, not all of them. The sample holds roughly 120,000 clones; 80% to 95% are singletons and the top ten take 1% to 1.5%. Broader study findings: Whether proliferating Tregs in siplizumab cultures suppress was not functionally confirmed. Treg-derived clones made up an average of 68.8% of mappable alloreactive CD4+ clones with siplizumab and more than 25% in controls. To unstimulated subsets, only a minor fraction of alloreactive clones could be mapped. The study found naive T cells seemingly more diverse than memory cells and seemingly major alloresponse contributors.

The sequenced sample was CD4+ T cells sorted from blood. The chain recombines TRBV7-9 with TRBJ1-3; D is ambiguous. The clonotype comes from a human donor in good health. The CDR3 bases are TGTGCCAGCAGCCTCGACGGTAGCTCTGGAAACACCATATATTTT. The encoded protein is CASSLDGSSGNTIYF. The full variable domain, completed using reference TRBV7-9 and TRBJ1-3, is DTGVSQNPRHKITKRGQNVTFRCDPISEHNRLYWYRQTLGQGPEFLTYFQNEAQLEKSRLLSDRFSAERPKGSFSTLEIQRTEQGDSAMYLCASSLDGSSGNTIYFGEGSWLTVV.